The 18 T cell receptor beta chains listed next were all sequenced from one sample in a study of blood T cell repertoires in COVID-19. Produced via immunoSEQ multiplex PCR; TCRdb's table is partial and in-frame only. The table has a few hundred thousand clones, around 90% seen once; the top ten hold 0.9% to 1%. The sample taken for sequencing was peripheral blood. The source is a woman in her thirties or forties who had recovered from COVID-19.

The chain is built from TRBV7-2 and TRBJ1-2; 8 nucleotides agree with TRBD1. The CDR3 sequence is 15 residues long. From germline, CDR1 is SGHTA and CDR2 FQGNSA. V gave up 6 bases and J gave up 3 bases; unmatched junction bases: 9. The CDR3 loop reads CASRSGQGADYGYTF. CDR3 coding DNA: TGTGCCAGCAGATCTGGACAGGGCGCCGACTATGGCTACACCTTC.

The chain links TRBV18 to TRBJ2-1; maybe TRBD2 (9 bases). This CDR3 spans 18 amino acids. Germline CDR1 reads KGHSH; CDR2 reads LQKENI. Trimming took off 6 bases at V and 2 bases at J, with 23 bases between the two ends. The CDR3 region has the DNA TGTGCCAGCTCGGCGGACAGGGTCGGCGGGAGGGCCTACAATGAGCAGTTCTTC. It encodes CASSADRVGGRAYNEQFF.

The chain has TRBV4-3 and TRBJ2-7; D may be TRBD2 (5 bases). The CDR3 length is 15 residues. The germline CDR1 and CDR2 sequences are LGHNA and YSLEER. V was pared by 1 base and J by 5 bases, with 15 bases between. CDR3 in DNA: TGCGCCAGCAGCCAAGGGGCGCCTAGCTTGGACGAGCAGTACGTC. Translating it yields CASSQGAPSLDEQYV.

The CDR3 region is CSVEPPGGCEQYV. In nucleotides, the CDR3 is TGCAGCGTTGAGCCCCCGGGGGGCTGCGAGCAGTACGTC. V gene TRBV29-1 combines with J gene TRBJ2-7; D is possibly TRBD2 (7 bases). This CDR3 comprises 13 residues. Germline V CDR1 and CDR2: SQVTM, ANQGSEA. V shed 3 bases and J shed 6 bases, with 15 bases lying between them.

The J gene is TRBJ1-2, the V gene TRBV15, with 9 bases identical to TRBD1. Germline assignment: CDR1 LNHNV and CDR2 YYDKDF (reference sequence). The CDR3 has 15 amino acids. Unmatched junction bases numbered 12, after V lost 5 bases and J lost 8 bases. CDR3 nucleotides: TGTGCCACCAGCCCAGGGGAACAGGGGGCTGGGGGCTACACCTTC. Amino acids: CATSPGEQGAGGYTF.

The chain links TRBV5-5 to TRBJ2-7; D is perhaps TRBD2 (5 bases). V shed 0 bases and J shed 2 bases, with 12 bases lying between them. Germline CDR1 and CDR2: SGHKS and YYEKEE (reference sequence). CDR3 length equals 15 residues. The CDR3 sequence is CASSLGAGPPYEQYF. The CDR3 DNA reads TGTGCCAGCAGCTTGGGGGCGGGCCCCCCCTACGAGCAGTACTTC.

The DNA for the CDR3 is TGTGCCACCTCCCCGGGGGACTACAATGAGCAGTTCTTC. Encoded protein: CATSPGDYNEQFF. V and J are TRBV10-3 and TRBJ2-1; tentatively, D is TRBD2 (6 bases). Trimming removed 10 bases at V and 3 bases at J, with 13 bases between. Looked up from germline, CDR1 is ENHRY and CDR2 is SYGVKD. The CDR3 totals 13 residues.

This clone came up once. The CDR3 protein is CASSLKGGGNTIYF. The CDR3 DNA follows: TGTGCCAGCAGCTTAAAGGGGGGGGGAAACACCATATATTTT. The chain employs TRBV7-2 and TRBJ1-3; D perhaps matches TRBD1 (6 bases). Trimming left V 2 bases short and J 4 bases short, with 9 bases between. The CDR3 is 14 amino acids. The germline CDR1 and CDR2 sequences are SGHTA and FQGNSA. The full variable domain, completed using reference TRBV7-2 and TRBJ1-3, is GAGVSQSPSNKVTEKGKDVELRCDPISGHTALYWYRQSLGQGLEFLIYFQGNSAPDKSGLPSDRFSAERTGGSVSTLTIQRTQQEDSAVYLCASSLKGGGNTIYFGEGSWLTVV.

This clone has more than one count but fewer than ten. The V call is TRBV6-5, the J call TRBJ1-6; maybe TRBD1 (5 bases). Germline-derived CDR1 and CDR2 are MNHEY and SVGAGI. With 10 bases removed from V and 0 bases from J, the gap between germline ends came to 13 bases. This CDR3 spans 15 amino acids. The CDR3 sequence: CATRPGGSYNSPLHF. CDR3 DNA sequence: TGTGCCACCAGACCCGGGGGCTCCTATAATTCACCCCTCCACTTT.

This clone was detected only once. V is TRBV27 and J is TRBJ1-5; TRBD1 is a possible D gene (6 bases). V lost 3 bases to trimming and J lost 2 bases, with 11 bases between them. Germline V gene lookup returns CDR1 MNHEY and CDR2 SMNVEV (reference sequence). The CDR3 has 15 residues. CDR3 in amino acids: CASSFFPGGNQPQHF. The DNA for the CDR3 is TGTGCCAGCAGTTTCTTCCCAGGGGGCAATCAGCCCCAGCATTTT.

This clone was found once. The J gene is TRBJ2-2, the V gene TRBV5-1, with D possibly being TRBD1 (5 bases). The CDR3 runs to 14 residues. The germline V and J ends were trimmed by 2 bases and 8 bases, with 13 bases remaining between them. CDR1 is SGHRS and CDR2 is YFSETQ in the germline V gene. CDR3 nucleotides: TGCGCCAGCAGCTTACCGGTAGGGGCAGGGGAGCTGTTTTTT. Translation gives CASSLPVGAGELFF.

The chain recombines TRBV6-5 with TRBJ1-2, with D possibly TRBD1 on 6 matching bases. CDR1 is MNHEY and CDR2 is SVGAGI in the germline V gene. There are 12 residues in the CDR3. The V end was cut by 9 bases, the J end by 4 bases, with 12 bases between. CDR3 in DNA: TGTGCCAGTCTGGGCAGGGGCTATGGCTACACCTTC. This sequence encodes CASLGRGYGYTF.

The chain links TRBV24-1 to TRBJ2-1; the D gene is possibly TRBD1 (6 bases). Germline values: CDR1 KGHDR, CDR2 SFDVKD. The CDR3 is 17 amino acids. Trimming removed 4 bases at V and 2 bases at J, with 17 bases between. DNA for the CDR3: TGTGCCACCAGTGACCCAAAGACAGGTCCGACCTACAATGAGCAGTTCTTC. This codes for CATSDPKTGPTYNEQFF.

The chain couples TRBV5-4 to TRBJ2-2; maybe TRBD2 (7 bases). The CDR3 sequence is 16 residues long. The V and J ends lost 4 bases and 5 bases respectively, with 18 bases between them. CDR1 and CDR2 from the germline V gene are SGHNT and YYREEE (reference sequence). CDR3 coding DNA: TGTGCCAGCAGCCCTCCTTGGGGAGGGGGGACCGGGGAGCTGTTTTTT. Encoded protein: CASSPPWGGGTGELFF.

The rearrangement links TRBV4-1 to TRBJ1-2; possible D gene TRBD1, 6 bases. V lost 6 bases to trimming and J lost 4 bases, with 18 bases between them. Germline V lookup: CDR1 MGHRA, CDR2 YSYEKL. The CDR3 is 15 amino acids. The CDR3 here is CASRPTGTHSYGYTF. CDR3 nucleotide sequence: TGCGCCAGCAGACCTACCGGGACACATAGCTATGGCTACACCTTC.

The chain uses TRBV11-2 and TRBJ2-7, with 13 bases that match TRBD2. The V segment lost 5 bases and the J segment 12 bases; nucleotides outside the gene matches: 10. The germline CDR1 and CDR2 sequences are SGHAT and FQNNGV. The CDR3 contains 14 residues. The CDR3 DNA reads TGTGCCAGCAGCGAGTTCGGGACTAGCGGGAACTCGTACTTC. Translating it yields CASSEFGTSGNSYF.

The chain joins TRBV3-1 (or the pseudogene TRBV3-2) to TRBJ2-1; the D gene is possibly TRBD2 (6 bases). Germline V gives CDR1 LGHDT, CDR2 YNNKEL (reference sequence). This CDR3 spans 14 amino acids. V lost 3 bases to trimming and J lost 5 bases, with 11 bases between them. The CDR3 is CASSHGLPNNEQFF. The CDR3 region has the DNA TGTGCCAGCAGCCATGGACTACCAAACAATGAGCAGTTCTTC.

The rearrangement joins TRBV10-3 to TRBJ2-5; possibly TRBD2 for D (5 bases). Germline CDR1 ENHRY, CDR2 SYGVKD. V lost 6 bases, J lost 5 bases, and 13 bases lay in between. This CDR3 region has 13 residues. CDR3 in amino acids: CAISGRGGETQYF. CDR3 bases: TGTGCCATCAGCGGACGCGGCGGGGAGACCCAGTACTTC.